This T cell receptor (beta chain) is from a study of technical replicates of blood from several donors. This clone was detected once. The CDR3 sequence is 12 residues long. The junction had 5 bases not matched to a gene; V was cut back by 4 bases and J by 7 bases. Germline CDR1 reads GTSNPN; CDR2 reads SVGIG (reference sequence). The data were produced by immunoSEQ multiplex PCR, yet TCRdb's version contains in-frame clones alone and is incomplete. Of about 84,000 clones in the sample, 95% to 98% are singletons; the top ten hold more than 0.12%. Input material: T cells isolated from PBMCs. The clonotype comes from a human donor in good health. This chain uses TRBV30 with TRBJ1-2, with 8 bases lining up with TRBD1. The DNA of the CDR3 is TGTGCCTGGACCCTGACAGGGGCTGGCTACACCTTC. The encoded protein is CAWTLTGAGYTF.